A selection of T cell receptor beta chains follows, all from one sample in a study of sequential checkpoint blockade in melanoma. Sequencing used immunoSEQ multiplex PCR; TCRdb keeps in-frame clones, though not all of them. The data show about 12,000 clones, about 21% seen once. The sequencing here drew on tumor tissue (inferred from file names), taken from a patient given nivolumab and ipilimumab in sequence. Receptors were obtained from a human donor with melanoma. The CDR3 runs from the conserved cysteine through the conserved F or W. D genes are given only for firm matches. Rows give clone size only sometimes, using once, few, many, or a class for an expanded clone.

v_gene: TRBV6-8; j_gene: TRBJ2-1; d_gene: TRBD1; abundance: NA; CDR3aa: CASSYSQGANEQFF; CDR3nt: TGTGCCAGCAGTTACTCCCAGGGGGCTAATGAGCAGTTCTTC
v_gene: TRBV7-8; j_gene: TRBJ1-4; d_gene: NA; abundance: few; CDR3aa: CASSLSVNEKLFF; CDR3nt: TGTGCCAGCAGCTTAAGCGTAAATGAAAAACTGTTTTTT
v_gene: TRBV28; j_gene: TRBJ2-7; d_gene: NA; abundance: few; CDR3aa: CASSRTQGFYEQYF; CDR3nt: TGTGCCAGCAGCCGAACCCAGGGTTTCTACGAGCAGTACTTC
v_gene: TRBV10-2; j_gene: TRBJ2-7; d_gene: NA; abundance: NA; CDR3aa: CASSSQSYEQYF; CDR3nt: TGCGCCAGCAGTTCGCAGTCCTACGAGCAGTACTTC
v_gene: TRBV5-1; j_gene: TRBJ2-1; d_gene: TRBD2; abundance: NA; CDR3aa: CASSSGGAVAYNEQFF; CDR3nt: TGCGCCAGCAGCTCGGGGGGGGCGGTCGCCTACAATGAGCAGTTCTTC
v_gene: TRBV11-3; j_gene: TRBJ1-1; d_gene: NA; abundance: many; CDR3aa: CASSLLGLGTEAFF; CDR3nt: TGTGCCAGCAGCCTCTTGGGGTTGGGCACTGAAGCTTTCTTT
v_gene: TRBV5-1; j_gene: TRBJ2-3; d_gene: TRBD2; abundance: NA; CDR3aa: CASSLVAGGYTDTQYF; CDR3nt: TGCGCCAGCAGCTTGGTCGCGGGGGGGTACACAGATACGCAGTATTTT
v_gene: TRBV7-6; j_gene: TRBJ2-7; d_gene: TRBD1; abundance: few; CDR3aa: CASSLGQGVGEQYF; CDR3nt: TGTGCCAGCAGCTTGGGACAGGGGGTTGGCGAGCAGTACTTC
v_gene: TRBV4-1; j_gene: TRBJ1-1; d_gene: NA; abundance: few; CDR3aa: CASSPTSLTAFGEAFF; CDR3nt: TGCGCCAGCAGCCCGACGTCTCTGACCGCGTTTGGTGAAGCTTTCTTT
v_gene: TRBV28; j_gene: TRBJ2-5; d_gene: NA; abundance: few; CDR3aa: CASSFAGLHQETQYF; CDR3nt: TGTGCCAGCAGTTTCGCGGGACTCCACCAAGAGACCCAGTACTTC
v_gene: TRBV6-8; j_gene: TRBJ2-7; d_gene: TRBD1; abundance: few; CDR3aa: CASSYDRVGEQYF; CDR3nt: TGTGCCAGCAGTTACGACAGGGTGGGCGAGCAGTACTTC
v_gene: TRBV9; j_gene: TRBJ2-7; d_gene: NA; abundance: many; CDR3aa: CASSTGTASYEQYF; CDR3nt: TGTGCCAGCAGCACAGGGACGGCTTCCTACGAGCAGTACTTC
v_gene: TRBV6-8; j_gene: TRBJ1-6; d_gene: TRBD1; abundance: few; CDR3aa: CASSAGTGARSPLHF; CDR3nt: TGTGCCAGCAGTGCCGGGACAGGGGCGCGTTCACCCCTCCACTTT
v_gene: TRBV23-1; j_gene: TRBJ1-4; d_gene: TRBD1; abundance: few; CDR3aa: CASSQDRDGKEKLFF; CDR3nt: TGCGCCAGCAGCCAAGACAGGGATGGAAAAGAAAAACTGTTTTTT
v_gene: TRBV6-8; j_gene: TRBJ2-1; d_gene: TRBD2; abundance: medium-sized; CDR3aa: CASGTSGYNEQFF; CDR3nt: TGTGCCAGCGGGACTAGCGGGTACAATGAGCAGTTCTTC
v_gene: TRBV29-1; j_gene: TRBJ2-1; d_gene: TRBD2; abundance: NA; CDR3aa: CSVLGLAGYNEQFF; CDR3nt: TGCAGCGTTCTGGGACTAGCGGGCTACAATGAGCAGTTCTTC
v_gene: TRBV6-8; j_gene: TRBJ1-1; d_gene: TRBD1; abundance: many; CDR3aa: CASSYAQQGGNTEAFF; CDR3nt: TGTGCCAGCAGTTACGCTCAACAGGGGGGCAACACTGAAGCTTTCTTT
v_gene: TRBV23-1; j_gene: TRBJ1-5; d_gene: NA; abundance: NA; CDR3aa: CASSPRAGNQPQHF; CDR3nt: TGCGCCAGCAGCCCCCGTGCCGGCAATCAGCCCCAGCATTTT